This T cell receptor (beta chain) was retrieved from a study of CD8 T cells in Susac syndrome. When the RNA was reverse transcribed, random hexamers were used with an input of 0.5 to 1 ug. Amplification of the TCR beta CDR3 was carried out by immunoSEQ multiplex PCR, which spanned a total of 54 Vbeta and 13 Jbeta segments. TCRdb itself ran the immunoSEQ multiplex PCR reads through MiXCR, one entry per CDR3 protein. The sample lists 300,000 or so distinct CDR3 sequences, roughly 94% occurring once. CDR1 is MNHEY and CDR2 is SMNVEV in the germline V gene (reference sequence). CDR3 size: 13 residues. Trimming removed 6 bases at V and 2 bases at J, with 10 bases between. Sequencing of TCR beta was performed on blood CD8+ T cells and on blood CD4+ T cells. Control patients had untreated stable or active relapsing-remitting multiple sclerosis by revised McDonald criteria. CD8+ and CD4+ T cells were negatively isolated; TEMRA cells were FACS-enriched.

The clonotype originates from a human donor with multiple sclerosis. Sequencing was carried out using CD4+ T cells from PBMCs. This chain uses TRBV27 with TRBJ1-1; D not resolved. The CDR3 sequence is CASRALGNTEAFF. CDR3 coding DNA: TGTGCCAGCAGGGCGCTCGGCAACACTGAAGCTTTCTTT.